This TCR beta chain was found in a study of cytomegalovirus exposure and HLA in healthy donors. Overall study: The Caucasian-associated ancestry cluster contained roughly four fifths of the roughly 400 genotyped donors. The study's findings and limits: Cytomegalovirus status was reportedly diagnosed by the classifier with high specificity and sensitivity.

On this clone itself: What it binds is not known.

The PCR made use of 60 Vbeta and 13 Jbeta primers. Measured with immunoSEQ multiplex PCR; TCRdb has only the in-frame clones, and not every one. The profile shows fewer than 300,000 clones, 80% to 90% of them singletons. Deletions cut 0 bases from V and 0 bases from J, with 12 bases between. The CDR3 loop spans 17 amino acids. The germline gives CDR1 LGHNA, CDR2 YNFKEQ. The chain joins TRBV4-2 to TRBJ2-1, with D possibly TRBD1 on 6 matching bases. The TCR comes from a man between 35 and 55 years old in good health and CMV-seropositive. Sequences were obtained from PBMCs. This chain's CDR3 is CASSQEEADSSYNEQFF. CDR3 nucleotides: TGTGCCAGCAGCCAAGAGGAGGCGGACAGCTCCTACAATGAGCAGTTCTTC.